This T cell receptor beta chain emerged from a study of blood T cell repertoires in COVID-19. V was pared by 2 bases and J by 0 bases, with 11 bases between. The germline V gene has CDR1 SGHDT and CDR2 YYEEEE. This CDR3 has 15 residues. Seattle patients were enrolled during active infection and followed longitudinally. Some clones are missing from TCRdb's copy, which holds only in-frame ones; the method was immunoSEQ multiplex PCR. Among some 49,000 clones listed, approximately 81% were seen once. The clonotype comes from a woman older than 75 with COVID-19, enrolled during active disease. V gene TRBV5-6 combines with J gene TRBJ2-5; TRBD2 might be the D (5 bases). The sample taken for sequencing was peripheral blood. As DNA, the CDR3 is TGTGCCAGCAGCTTAGGACGGACTTACCAAGAGACCCAGTACTTC. Translated: CASSLGRTYQETQYF.